The rows below give T cell receptor beta chains drawn from one sample of a study of technical replicates of blood from a few donors. TCRdb keeps only in-frame clones here, not all; method: immunoSEQ multiplex PCR. Here the sample spans over 70,000 clones, approximately 96% being singletons. Sequenced material: T cells isolated from PBMCs. Receptors originate from a human donor in good health. CDR3s include the opening cysteine and the closing phenylalanine or tryptophan. A D gene is named only where the DNA matches it firmly. Only some rows state a clone size, as once, few, many or a class for expanded clones.

v_gene: TRBV6-5
len: 15
j_gene: TRBJ2-1
d_gene: TRBD2
abundance: NA
CDR3nt: TGTGCCAGCAGCCCGGGACTAGCGGTGGACAATGAGCAGTTCTTC
CDR3aa: CASSPGLAVDNEQFF

v_gene: TRBV6-5
len: 14
j_gene: TRBJ1-2
d_gene: TRBD1
abundance: NA
CDR3nt: TGTGCCAGCAGTTACGGGACAGGGGGGTATGGCTACACCTTC
CDR3aa: CASSYGTGGYGYTF

v_gene: TRBV7-9
len: 17
j_gene: TRBJ2-7
d_gene: NA
abundance: NA
CDR3nt: TGTGCCAGCAGCTTCCCCCCGGGACACGAGAGCTCCTACGAGCAGTACTTC
CDR3aa: CASSFPPGHESSYEQYF

v_gene: TRBV5-4
len: 14
j_gene: TRBJ2-7
d_gene: NA
abundance: NA
CDR3nt: TGTGCCAGCAGCTTGGAGGCGGACTCCTACGAGCAGTACTTC
CDR3aa: CASSLEADSYEQYF

v_gene: TRBV28
len: 13
j_gene: TRBJ1-2
d_gene: TRBD1
abundance: few
CDR3nt: TGTGCCAGCAGGGGGCAGGGGGGTTTGGGGTACACCTTC
CDR3aa: CASRGQGGLGYTF

v_gene: TRBV7-9
len: 12
j_gene: TRBJ2-1
d_gene: NA
abundance: NA
CDR3nt: TGTGCCAGCACGGACGGGAACAATGAGCAGTTCTTC
CDR3aa: CASTDGNNEQFF

v_gene: TRBV28
len: 12
j_gene: TRBJ2-7
d_gene: NA
abundance: NA
CDR3nt: TGTGCCAGCAGTGCCAGCTCCTACGAGCAGTACTTC
CDR3aa: CASSASSYEQYF

v_gene: TRBV10-1
len: 15
j_gene: TRBJ2-5
d_gene: TRBD2
abundance: NA
CDR3nt: TGCGCCAGCAGTGCCGGGGGCGGGAGGGCCGGGCGCCAGTACTTC
CDR3aa: CASSAGGGRAGRQYF

v_gene: TRBV7-3
len: 15
j_gene: TRBJ1-3
d_gene: TRBD1
abundance: NA
CDR3nt: TGTGCCAGCAGCCCGACAGGGGGCTTTGGAAACACCATATATTTT
CDR3aa: CASSPTGGFGNTIYF

v_gene: TRBV7-6
len: 13
j_gene: TRBJ1-1
d_gene: NA
abundance: once
CDR3nt: TGTGCCAGCAGCTTGCTTGACAGTATAGAAGCTTTCTTT
CDR3aa: CASSLLDSIEAFF

v_gene: TRBV6-6
len: 14
j_gene: TRBJ2-7
d_gene: TRBD1
abundance: NA
CDR3nt: TGTGCCAGCAGTCCGGGACAGGGATCCTACGAGCAGTACTTC
CDR3aa: CASSPGQGSYEQYF

v_gene: TRBV28
len: 14
j_gene: TRBJ2-7
d_gene: NA
abundance: once
CDR3nt: TGTGCCAGCAGTTTGACGGGAGTTTTAGCCGAGCAGTACTTC
CDR3aa: CASSLTGVLAEQYF

v_gene: TRBV4-1
len: 13
j_gene: TRBJ2-7
d_gene: NA
abundance: NA
CDR3nt: TGCGCCAGCAGCCCGCCTCGGGGGGCCGAGAAGTACTTC
CDR3aa: CASSPPRGAEKYF

v_gene: TRBV27
len: 12
j_gene: TRBJ2-7
d_gene: NA
abundance: NA
CDR3nt: TGTGCCAGCAGTTCTCCGCGGGGCGAGCAGTACTTC
CDR3aa: CASSSPRGEQYF

v_gene: TRBV9
len: 16
j_gene: TRBJ1-4
d_gene: NA
abundance: NA
CDR3nt: TGTGCCAGCAGCGCTACATTTGAGGAGGGGCGTGAAAAACTGTTTTTT
CDR3aa: CASSATFEEGREKLFF

v_gene: TRBV11-2
len: 15
j_gene: TRBJ2-7
d_gene: NA
abundance: NA
CDR3nt: TGTGCCAGCAGCTTAGCTCCCCCCCTTTCCTACGAGCAGTACTTC
CDR3aa: CASSLAPPLSYEQYF

v_gene: TRBV7-2
len: 15
j_gene: TRBJ1-2
d_gene: NA
abundance: NA
CDR3nt: TGTGCCAGCAGCTTACCCGACAGTCTCCGCTATGGCTACACCTTC
CDR3aa: CASSLPDSLRYGYTF

v_gene: TRBV7-6
len: 16
j_gene: TRBJ2-1
d_gene: TRBD1
abundance: NA
CDR3nt: TGTGCCAGCAGCTCCCCGGGACAGGGGGCAGGAGATGAGCAGTTCTTC
CDR3aa: CASSSPGQGAGDEQFF

v_gene: TRBV11-2
len: 15
j_gene: TRBJ2-1
d_gene: TRBD2
abundance: NA
CDR3nt: TGTGCCAGCAGGCCCGCACTAGCGGGAGTCAATGAGCAGTTCTTC
CDR3aa: CASRPALAGVNEQFF

v_gene: TRBV19
len: 14
j_gene: TRBJ1-6
d_gene: TRBD1
abundance: NA
CDR3nt: TGTGCCAGTGGAAGGGACAGGGCTAGCTCACCCCTCCACTTT
CDR3aa: CASGRDRASSPLHF

v_gene: TRBV7-9
len: 14
j_gene: TRBJ1-5
d_gene: NA
abundance: NA
CDR3nt: TGTGCCAGCAGCTCGACCCGAGGGAGGCAGCCCCAGCATTTT
CDR3aa: CASSSTRGRQPQHF

v_gene: TRBV6-1
len: 20
j_gene: TRBJ2-4
d_gene: TRBD2
abundance: NA
CDR3nt: TGTGCCAGCAGTGAAGCCCGGGCTAGCGGGAGGGCCGAGGCGGAAAACATTCAGTACTTC
CDR3aa: CASSEARASGRAEAENIQYF

v_gene: TRBV27
len: 19
j_gene: TRBJ1-1
d_gene: NA
abundance: NA
CDR3nt: TGTGCCAGCACTGTGACCAGGGCCACAAACCGGGGGATGAACACTGAAGCTTTCTTT
CDR3aa: CASTVTRATNRGMNTEAFF

v_gene: TRBV28
len: 13
j_gene: TRBJ2-3
d_gene: NA
abundance: once
CDR3nt: TGTGCCAGCAGCAGTCCTAGCACAGATACGCAGTATTTT
CDR3aa: CASSSPSTDTQYF

v_gene: TRBV5-8
len: 17
j_gene: TRBJ1-2
d_gene: TRBD1
abundance: NA
CDR3nt: TGTGCCAGCAGCTCACAGGGGGAGAAGCTTACTAACTATGGCTACACCTTC
CDR3aa: CASSSQGEKLTNYGYTF

v_gene: TRBV29-1
len: 15
j_gene: TRBJ2-1
d_gene: TRBD2
abundance: NA
CDR3nt: TGCAGCGCCGACGGACTAGCGGGCCCCTACAATGAGCAGTTCTTC
CDR3aa: CSADGLAGPYNEQFF

v_gene: TRBV4-1
len: 15
j_gene: TRBJ2-1
d_gene: TRBD2
abundance: NA
CDR3nt: TGCGCCAGCAGCCCTTTAGGACTAGCGGGGAATGAGCAGTTCTTC
CDR3aa: CASSPLGLAGNEQFF

v_gene: TRBV18
len: 14
j_gene: TRBJ1-5
d_gene: NA
abundance: NA
CDR3nt: TGTGCCAGCTCACAAGAACAGGGAAATCAGCCCCAGCATTTT
CDR3aa: CASSQEQGNQPQHF

v_gene: TRBV19
len: 14
j_gene: TRBJ2-2
d_gene: TRBD1
abundance: NA
CDR3nt: TGTGCCAGTAGTTTTCGGACAGGGGCCGGGGAGCTGTTTTTT
CDR3aa: CASSFRTGAGELFF

v_gene: TRBV6-1
len: 16
j_gene: TRBJ2-1
d_gene: TRBD2
abundance: NA
CDR3nt: TGTGCCAGCAGTGTCCGACTAGCGGGGGGACACAATGAGCAGTTCTTC
CDR3aa: CASSVRLAGGHNEQFF

v_gene: TRBV5-5
len: 17
j_gene: TRBJ1-1
d_gene: NA
abundance: NA
CDR3nt: TGTGCCAGCAGCTTGGTCCCCGGACAGCGAGCGGTGTCTGAAGCTTTCTTT
CDR3aa: CASSLVPGQRAVSEAFF

v_gene: TRBV5-1
len: 14
j_gene: TRBJ2-7
d_gene: NA
abundance: NA
CDR3nt: TGCGCCAGCAGCAAACAAGGGGATACCTACGAGCAGTACTTC
CDR3aa: CASSKQGDTYEQYF

v_gene: TRBV29-1
len: 15
j_gene: TRBJ2-1
d_gene: TRBD2
abundance: NA
CDR3nt: TGCAGCGCCCCTAGCGGAACTTTCTCCTACAATGAGCAGTTCTTC
CDR3aa: CSAPSGTFSYNEQFF

v_gene: TRBV6-6
len: 16
j_gene: TRBJ1-1
d_gene: NA
abundance: NA
CDR3nt: TGTGCCAGCAGTTACTCTAAGGACACTTTGAACACTGAAGCTTTCTTT
CDR3aa: CASSYSKDTLNTEAFF

v_gene: TRBV12-5
len: 18
j_gene: TRBJ2-1
d_gene: TRBD1
abundance: NA
CDR3nt: TGTGCTAGTGGTTTGGTCATGTCCGGGACAGACCTAAACAATGAGCAGTTCTTC
CDR3aa: CASGLVMSGTDLNNEQFF